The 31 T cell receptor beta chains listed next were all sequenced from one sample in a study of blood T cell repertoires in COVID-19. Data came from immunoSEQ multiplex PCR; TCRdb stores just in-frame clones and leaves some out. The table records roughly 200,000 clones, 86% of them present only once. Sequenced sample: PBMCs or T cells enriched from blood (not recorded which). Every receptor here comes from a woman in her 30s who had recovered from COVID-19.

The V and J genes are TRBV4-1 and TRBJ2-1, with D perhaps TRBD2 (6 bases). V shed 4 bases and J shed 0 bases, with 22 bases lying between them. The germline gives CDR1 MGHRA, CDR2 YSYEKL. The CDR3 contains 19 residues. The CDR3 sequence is CASSLEIFGTSSSYNEQFF. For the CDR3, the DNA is TGCGCCAGCAGCCTAGAAATTTTTGGGACTTCGAGCTCCTACAATGAGCAGTTCTTC.

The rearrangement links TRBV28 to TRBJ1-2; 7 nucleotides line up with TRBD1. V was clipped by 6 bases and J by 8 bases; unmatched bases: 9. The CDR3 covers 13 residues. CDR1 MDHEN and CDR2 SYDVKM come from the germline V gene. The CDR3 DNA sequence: TGTGCCAGCAGGACAGGGACTCCGGGCGGCTACACCTTC. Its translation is CASRTGTPGGYTF.

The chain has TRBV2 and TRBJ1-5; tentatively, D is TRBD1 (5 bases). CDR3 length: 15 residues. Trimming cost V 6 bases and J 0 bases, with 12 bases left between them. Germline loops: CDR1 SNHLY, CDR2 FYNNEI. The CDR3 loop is CASRETVNSNQPQHF. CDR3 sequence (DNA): TGTGCCAGCAGGGAGACAGTTAATAGCAATCAGCCCCAGCATTTT.

CDR3 region: CASRSSGSRGEELFF. CDR3 nucleotides: TGTGCCAGCAGATCTAGCGGGAGTCGGGGGGAGGAGCTGTTTTTT. The V call is TRBV9, the J call TRBJ2-2; 10 nucleotides match TRBD2. CDR3 length equals 15 residues. Germline V lookup: CDR1 SGDLS, CDR2 YYNGEE. The V and J ends lost 5 bases and 10 bases, in that order; junction bases with no gene match: 11.

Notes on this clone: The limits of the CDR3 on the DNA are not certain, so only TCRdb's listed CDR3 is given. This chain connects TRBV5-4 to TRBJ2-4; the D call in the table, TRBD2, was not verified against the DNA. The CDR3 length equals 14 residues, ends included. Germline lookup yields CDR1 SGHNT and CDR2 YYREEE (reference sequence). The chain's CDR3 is CASSSVLGGNIQYF.

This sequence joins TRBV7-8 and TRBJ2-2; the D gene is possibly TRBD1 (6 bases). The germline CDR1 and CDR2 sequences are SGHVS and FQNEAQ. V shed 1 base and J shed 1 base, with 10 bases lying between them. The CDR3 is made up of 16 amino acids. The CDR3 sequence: CASSLGRTENTGELFF. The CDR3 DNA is TGTGCCAGCAGCTTAGGCAGGACAGAGAACACCGGGGAGCTGTTTTTT.

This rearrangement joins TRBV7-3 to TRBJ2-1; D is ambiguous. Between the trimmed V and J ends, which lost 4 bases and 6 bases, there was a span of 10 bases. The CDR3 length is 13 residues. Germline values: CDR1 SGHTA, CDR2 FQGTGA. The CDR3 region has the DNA TGTGCCAGCAGCTCCAGCCGCGGCAATGAGCAGTTCTTC. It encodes CASSSSRGNEQFF.

CDR3 nucleotide sequence: TGTGCCAGCAGTTTAGTTGAACCTAGCTCTGGAAACACCATATATTTT. Its translation: CASSLVEPSSGNTIYF. The chain is built from TRBV27 and TRBJ1-3; D gene unclear. Germline assignment: CDR1 MNHEY and CDR2 SMNVEV (reference sequence). With 2 bases removed from V and 0 bases from J, the gap between germline ends came to 11 bases. The length of the CDR3 is 16 residues.

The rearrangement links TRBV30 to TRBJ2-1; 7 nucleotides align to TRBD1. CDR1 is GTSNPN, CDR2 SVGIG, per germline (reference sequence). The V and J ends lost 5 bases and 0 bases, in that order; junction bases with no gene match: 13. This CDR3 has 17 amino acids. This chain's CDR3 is CAWDLLGTVNSYNEQFF. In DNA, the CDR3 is TGTGCCTGGGACCTACTAGGGACAGTCAACTCCTACAATGAGCAGTTCTTC.

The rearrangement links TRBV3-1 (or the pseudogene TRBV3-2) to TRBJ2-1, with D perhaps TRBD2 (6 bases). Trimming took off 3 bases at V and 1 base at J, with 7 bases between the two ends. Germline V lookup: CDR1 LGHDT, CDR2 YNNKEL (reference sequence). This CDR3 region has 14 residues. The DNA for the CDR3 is TGTGCCAGCAGCCAGACTAGGTCCTACAATGAGCAGTTCTTC. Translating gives CASSQTRSYNEQFF.

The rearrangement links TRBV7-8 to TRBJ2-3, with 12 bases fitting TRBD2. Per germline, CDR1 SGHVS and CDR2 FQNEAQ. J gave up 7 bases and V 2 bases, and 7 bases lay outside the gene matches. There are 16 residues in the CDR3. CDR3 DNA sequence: TGTGCCAGCAGCTTACCTCTAGCGGGAGGGCAACATACGCAGTATTTT. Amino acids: CASSLPLAGGQHTQYF.

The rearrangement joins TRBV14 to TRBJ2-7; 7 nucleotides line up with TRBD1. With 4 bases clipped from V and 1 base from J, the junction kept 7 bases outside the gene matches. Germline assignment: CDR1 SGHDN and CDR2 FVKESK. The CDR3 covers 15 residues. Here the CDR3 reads CASSRGGALSYEQYF. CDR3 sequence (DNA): TGTGCCAGCAGCCGAGGGGGCGCTTTGTCCTACGAGCAGTACTTC. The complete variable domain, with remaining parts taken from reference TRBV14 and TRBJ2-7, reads EAGVTQFPSHSVIEKGQTVTLRCDPISGHDNLYWYRRVMGKEIKFLLHFVKESKQDESGMPNNRFLAERTGGTYSTLKVQPAELEDSGVYFCASSRGGALSYEQYFGPGTRLTVT.

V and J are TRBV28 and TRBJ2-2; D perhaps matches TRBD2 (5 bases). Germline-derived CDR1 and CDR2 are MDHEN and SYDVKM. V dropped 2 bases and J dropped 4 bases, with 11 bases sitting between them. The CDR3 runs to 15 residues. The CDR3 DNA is TGTGCCAGCAGTTTAGTAGGAGGAGGCACCGGGGAGCTGTTTTTT. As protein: CASSLVGGGTGELFF. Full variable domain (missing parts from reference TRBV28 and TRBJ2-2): DVKVTQSSRYLVKRTGEKVFLECVQDMDHENMFWYRQDPGLGLRLIYFSYDVKMKEKGDIPEGYSVSREKKERFSLILESASTNQTSMYLCASSLVGGGTGELFFGEGSRLTVL.

The CDR3 spells CASSHKTGVLLYEQYF. The DNA for the CDR3 is TGTGCCAGCAGCCATAAGACAGGGGTTCTCCTCTACGAGCAGTACTTC. This chain links TRBV7-9 with TRBJ2-7; TRBD1 matches 8 bases. V was clipped by 5 bases and J by 3 bases; unmatched bases: 12. This CDR3 contains 16 residues. Per germline, CDR1 SEHNR and CDR2 FQNEAQ (reference sequence). Together with reference TRBV7-9 and TRBJ2-7, the CDR3 gives the full variable domain: DTGVSQNPRHKITKRGQNVTFRCDPISEHNRLYWYRQTLGQGPEFLTYFQNEAQLEKSRLLSDRFSAERPKGSFSTLEIQRTEQGDSAMYLCASSHKTGVLLYEQYFGPGTRLTVT.

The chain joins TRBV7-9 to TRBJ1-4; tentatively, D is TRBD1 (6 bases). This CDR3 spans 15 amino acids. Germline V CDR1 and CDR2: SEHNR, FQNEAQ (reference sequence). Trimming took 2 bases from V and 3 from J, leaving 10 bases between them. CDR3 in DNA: TGTGCCAGCAGCTTAAGGACAGTTTCTAATGAAAAACTGTTTTTT. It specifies CASSLRTVSNEKLFF. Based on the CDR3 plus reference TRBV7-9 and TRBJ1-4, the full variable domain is DTGVSQNPRHKITKRGQNVTFRCDPISEHNRLYWYRQTLGQGPEFLTYFQNEAQLEKSRLLSDRFSAERPKGSFSTLEIQRTEQGDSAMYLCASSLRTVSNEKLFFGSGTQLSVL.

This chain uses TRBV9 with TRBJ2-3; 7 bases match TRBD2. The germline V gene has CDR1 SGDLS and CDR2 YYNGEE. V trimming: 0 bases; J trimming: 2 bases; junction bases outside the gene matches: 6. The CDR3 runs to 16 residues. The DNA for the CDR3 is TGTGCCAGCAGCGTAGCTTGGGGGGGGAACACAGATACGCAGTATTTT. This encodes CASSVAWGGNTDTQYF.

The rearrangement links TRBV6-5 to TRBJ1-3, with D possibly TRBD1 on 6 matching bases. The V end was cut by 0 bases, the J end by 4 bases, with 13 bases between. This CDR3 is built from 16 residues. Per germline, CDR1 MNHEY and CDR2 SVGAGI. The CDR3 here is CASSYSTQQGGNTIYF. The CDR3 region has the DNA TGTGCCAGCAGTTACTCGACCCAACAGGGAGGAAACACCATATATTTT.

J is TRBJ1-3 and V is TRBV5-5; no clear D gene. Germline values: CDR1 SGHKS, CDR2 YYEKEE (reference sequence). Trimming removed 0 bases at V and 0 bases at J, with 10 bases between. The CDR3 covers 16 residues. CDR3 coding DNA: TGTGCCAGCAGCTTGGCCGTCTACAGCTCTGGAAACACCATATATTTT. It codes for CASSLAVYSSGNTIYF.

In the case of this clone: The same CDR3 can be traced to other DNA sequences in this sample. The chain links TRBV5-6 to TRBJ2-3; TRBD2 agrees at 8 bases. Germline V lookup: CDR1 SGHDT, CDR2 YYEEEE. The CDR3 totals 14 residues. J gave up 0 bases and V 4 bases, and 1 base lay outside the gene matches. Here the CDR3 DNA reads TGTGCCAGCAGCCCGGGGGGGAGCACAGATACGCAGTATTTT. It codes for CASSPGGSTDTQYF.

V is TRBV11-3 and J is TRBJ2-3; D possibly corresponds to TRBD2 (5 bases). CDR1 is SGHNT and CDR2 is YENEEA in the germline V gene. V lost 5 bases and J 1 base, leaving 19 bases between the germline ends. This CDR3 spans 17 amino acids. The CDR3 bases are TGTGCCAGCAGCCCTTATACGGGGTTGGAGCGCACAGATACGCAGTATTTT. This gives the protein CASSPYTGLERTDTQYF.

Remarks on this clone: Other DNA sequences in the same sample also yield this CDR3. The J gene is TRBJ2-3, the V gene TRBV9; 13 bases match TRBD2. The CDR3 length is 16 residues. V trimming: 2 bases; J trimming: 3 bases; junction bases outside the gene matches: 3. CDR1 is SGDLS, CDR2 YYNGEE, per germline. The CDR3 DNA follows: TGTGCCAGCAGCGTGGAGACTAGCGGGAGGACAGATACGCAGTATTTT. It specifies CASSVETSGRTDTQYF.

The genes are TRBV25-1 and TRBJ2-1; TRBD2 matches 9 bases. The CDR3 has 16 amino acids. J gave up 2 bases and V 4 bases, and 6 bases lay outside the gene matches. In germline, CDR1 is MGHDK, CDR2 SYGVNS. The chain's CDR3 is CASSGSGSGTYNEQFF. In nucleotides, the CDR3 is TGTGCCAGCAGTGGTAGCGGGAGTGGGACCTACAATGAGCAGTTCTTC.

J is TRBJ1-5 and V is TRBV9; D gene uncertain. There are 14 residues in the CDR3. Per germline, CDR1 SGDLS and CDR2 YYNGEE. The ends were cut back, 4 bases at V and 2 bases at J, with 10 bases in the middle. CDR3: CASSPSPGNQPQHF. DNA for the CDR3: TGTGCCAGCAGCCCGAGTCCGGGCAATCAGCCCCAGCATTTT.

CDR3 residues: CASSLASGSGVIETQYF. The CDR3, as DNA: TGTGCCAGCAGCTTAGCGAGTGGATCAGGGGTTATAGAGACCCAGTACTTC. V usage is TRBV11-1 and J usage is TRBJ2-5; D is perhaps TRBD1 (6 bases). The CDR3 runs 17 residues. The germline V and J ends were trimmed by 0 bases and 4 bases, with 18 bases remaining between them. Germline V gene data show CDR1 as SGHAT and CDR2 as FQDESV (reference sequence).

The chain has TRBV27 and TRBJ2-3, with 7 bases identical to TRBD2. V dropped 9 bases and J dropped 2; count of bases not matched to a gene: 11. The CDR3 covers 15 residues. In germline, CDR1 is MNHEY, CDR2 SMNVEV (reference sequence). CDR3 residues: CASNLLARATDTQYF. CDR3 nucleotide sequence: TGTGCCAGTAACCTACTAGCGCGAGCCACAGATACGCAGTATTTT.

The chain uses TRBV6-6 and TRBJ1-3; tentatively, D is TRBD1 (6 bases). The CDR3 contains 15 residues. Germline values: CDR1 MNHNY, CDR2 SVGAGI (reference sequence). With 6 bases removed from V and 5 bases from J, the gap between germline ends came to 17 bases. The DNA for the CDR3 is TGTGCCAGCAGCCAACCAATCCGGGACAGAAACACCATATATTTT. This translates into CASSQPIRDRNTIYF.

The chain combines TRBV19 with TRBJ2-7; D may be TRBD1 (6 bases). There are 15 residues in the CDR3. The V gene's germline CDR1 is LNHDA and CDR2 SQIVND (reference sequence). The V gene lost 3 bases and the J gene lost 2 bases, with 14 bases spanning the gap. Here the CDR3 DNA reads TGTGCCAGTAGTATCGGCTTCGGACAGACCTACGAGCAGTACTTC. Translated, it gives CASSIGFGQTYEQYF. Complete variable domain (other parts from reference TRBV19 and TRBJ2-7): DGGITQSPKYLFRKEGQNVTLSCEQNLNHDAMYWYRQDPGQGLRLIYYSQIVNDFQKGDIAEGYSVSREKKESFPLTVTSAQKNPTAFYLCASSIGFGQTYEQYFGPGTRLTVT.

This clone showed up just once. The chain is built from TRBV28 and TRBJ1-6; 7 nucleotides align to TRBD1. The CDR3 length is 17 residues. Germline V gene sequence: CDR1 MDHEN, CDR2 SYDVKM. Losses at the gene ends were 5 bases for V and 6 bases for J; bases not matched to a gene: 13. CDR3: CASSTNDRADPNSPLHF. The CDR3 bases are TGTGCCAGCAGTACTAACGACAGGGCGGATCCTAATTCACCCCTCCACTTT.

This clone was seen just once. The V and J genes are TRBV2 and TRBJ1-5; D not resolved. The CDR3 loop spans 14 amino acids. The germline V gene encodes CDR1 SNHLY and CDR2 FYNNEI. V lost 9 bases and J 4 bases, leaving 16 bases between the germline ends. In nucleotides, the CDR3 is TGTGCCAGTACTGTTGCGGGGTGGAATCAGCCCCAGCATTTT. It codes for CASTVAGWNQPQHF.

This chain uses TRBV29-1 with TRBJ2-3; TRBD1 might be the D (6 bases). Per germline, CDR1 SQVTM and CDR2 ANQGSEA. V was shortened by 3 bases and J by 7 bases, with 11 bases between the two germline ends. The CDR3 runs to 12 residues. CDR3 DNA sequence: TGCAGCGTTGATAGGGGACAATATACGCAGTATTTT. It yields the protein CSVDRGQYTQYF.

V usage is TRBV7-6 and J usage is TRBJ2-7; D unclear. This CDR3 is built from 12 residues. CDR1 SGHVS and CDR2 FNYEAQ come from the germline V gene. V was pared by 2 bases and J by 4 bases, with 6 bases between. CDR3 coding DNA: TGTGCCAGCAGCTTATCCGGGTACGAGCAGTACTTC. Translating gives CASSLSGYEQYF. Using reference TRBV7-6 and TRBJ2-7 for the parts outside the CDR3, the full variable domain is GAGVSQSPRYKVTKRGQDVALRCDPISGHVSLYWYRQALGQGPEFLTYFNYEAQQDKSGLPNDRFSAERPEGSISTLTIQRTEQRDSAMYRCASSLSGYEQYFGPGTRLTVT.